Sequencing of this TCR beta chain was carried out in a study of fetal regulatory T cell absence and autoimmunity. Study-wide results and limits: Antigen-driven pancreatic autoimmunity before birth in IPEX was inferred from oligoclonal enrichment. Pancreas and cord blood did not differ much in TRB family usage.

The assay was run at survey level. The assay was immunoSEQ multiplex PCR, and TCRdb's table has in-frame clones only and misses some. The sample shows some 46,000 clones, about 80% of them seen only once. CDR3 length equals 13 residues. Trimming pared 5 bases from V and 7 bases from J, leaving 13 bases between. Germline CDR1 and CDR2: SGHRS and YFSETQ. Turning to this clone: What it recognizes is unknown.

This TCR came from a newborn boy with IPEX syndrome. The specimen was cord blood. The V call is TRBV5-1, the J call TRBJ2-1; tentative D call: TRBD1 (5 bases). The CDR3 sequence is CASSQEGVNEQFF. In nucleotides, the CDR3 is TGCGCCAGCAGTCAGGAAGGGGTTAATGAGCAGTTCTTC.